The next 26 T cell receptor beta chains were all read from a single sample in a study of T cells in Graves' hyperthyroidism and ophthalmopathy (dated by TCRdb to the late 2010s). To prepare the library, multiplex PCR was applied. The instrument given in TCRdb is Illumina HiSeq 2000. TCR beta CDR3 regions were amplified from RNA transcripts. A first-round RT-PCR of the TCR CDR3 used the HTBI primer set with the Qiagen OneStep RT-PCR kit. Using fastp at Q25 and MiXCR, TCRdb reprocessed the public reads and kept productive beta chains. Each CDR3 protein appears once, grouped with its most common genes and DNA. For this sample there are around 250,000 distinct CDR3 sequences; less than 15% appear just once. About an eighth of the sample belongs to the ten largest clones. Sequences were obtained from blood. These receptors originate from a middle-aged woman with Graves' hyperthyroidism that later progressed to Graves' ophthalmopathy.

This clonotype occurred many times. V gene TRBV30 combines with J gene TRBJ2-1; no definite D call. This CDR3 has 9 residues. From germline, CDR1 is GTSNPN and CDR2 SVGIG (reference sequence). V gave up 8 bases and J gave up 13 bases, with 12 bases separating them. In DNA, the CDR3 is TGTGCCCTCGGCTCAGTCCAGTTCTTC. It is translated as CALGSVQFF.

The gene calls are TRBV3-1 and TRBJ2-1; tentative D call: TRBD2 (6 bases). The V gene's germline CDR1 is LGHDT and CDR2 YNNKEL (reference sequence). Deletions cut 4 bases from V and 10 bases from J, with 14 bases between. The CDR3 length is 13 residues. The CDR3 reads CASSRGGADEQFF. The CDR3 DNA reads as TGTGCCAGCAGCCGTGGAGGGGCCGACGAGCAGTTCTTC.

Only a few counts were recorded for this clonotype. The CDR3 loop reads CASGSSRAFF. CDR3 bases: TGTGCCAGCGGGTCGTCGCGGGCTTTCTTT. V and J are TRBV5-5 and TRBJ1-1; D ambiguous. Germline-derived CDR1 and CDR2 are SGHKS and YYEKEE (reference sequence). The CDR3 consists of 10 residues. Trimming stripped 7 bases from V and 11 bases from J, with 12 bases between.

This sequence joins TRBV28 and TRBJ1-3, with D possibly being TRBD1 (6 bases). Trimming pared 6 bases from V and 0 bases from J, leaving 27 bases between. The germline CDR1 and CDR2 sequences are MDHEN and SYDVKM. This CDR3 is built from 20 residues. The CDR3 sequence is CASRSIVGYWGGGSGNTIYF. The CDR3 DNA is TGTGCCAGCAGATCGATCGTCGGATATTGGGGAGGGGGCTCTGGAAACACCATATATTTT.

The J gene is TRBJ1-2, the V gene TRBV19; D is perhaps TRBD1 (6 bases). The CDR3 loop spans 15 amino acids. CDR1 is LNHDA and CDR2 is SQIVND in the germline V gene (reference sequence). V was shortened by 3 bases and J by 8 bases, with 19 bases between the two germline ends. CDR3 protein: CASSIRMDSRGGYTF. The CDR3 DNA sequence: TGTGCCAGTAGTATTAGAATGGACAGTCGAGGCGGCTACACCTTC. The whole variable domain, filled in from reference TRBV19 and TRBJ1-2, reads DGGITQSPKYLFRKEGQNVTLSCEQNLNHDAMYWYRQDPGQGLRLIYYSQIVNDFQKGDIAEGYSVSREKKESFPLTVTSAQKNPTAFYLCASSIRMDSRGGYTFGSGTRLTVV.

The rearrangement links TRBV6-5 to TRBJ1-6; D not resolved. In germline, CDR1 is MNHEY, CDR2 SVGAGI. The V end was cut by 2 bases, the J end by 8 bases, with 7 bases between. The CDR3 sequence is 13 residues long. DNA of the CDR3: TGTGCCAGCAGTTACGGAGGAGATTCACCCCTCCACTTT. Protein: CASSYGGDSPLHF.

In its sample, this clonotype was seen many times. This chain uses TRBV28 with TRBJ2-1, with 13 bases matching TRBD2. Germline values: CDR1 MDHEN, CDR2 SYDVKM. The length of the CDR3 is 15 residues. V shed 4 bases, J shed 8 bases, and the junction held 5 bases outside the gene matches. The CDR3 bases are TGTGCCAGCAGTTCCCGGACTAGCGGGAGCGATGAGCAGTTCTTC. It specifies CASSSRTSGSDEQFF.

The chain couples TRBV6-1 to TRBJ1-2; TRBD1 agrees at 10 bases. The J segment lost 9 bases and the V segment lost 6 bases, leaving 7 bases of the junction unmatched. Germline CDR1 is MNHNS and CDR2 is SASEGT. This CDR3 has 13 amino acids. The CDR3 bases are TGTGCCAGCAGCCTCCGGGACAGGGGAAGCTACACCTTC. Residues: CASSLRDRGSYTF.

This clonotype was detected ten times or more. The chain uses TRBV30 and TRBJ2-1, with D maybe TRBD2 (6 bases). Looked up from germline, CDR1 is GTSNPN and CDR2 is SVGIG (reference sequence). Deletions cut 0 bases from V and 4 bases from J, with 16 bases between. This CDR3 region has 16 residues. The CDR3 here is CAWSVWRGLEYNEQFF. CDR3 sequence (DNA): TGTGCCTGGAGTGTTTGGAGGGGACTGGAGTACAATGAGCAGTTCTTC.

Note on this clonotype: This sequence may be a read error, since a much larger clone differs from it by one base. This rearrangement joins TRBV5-6 to TRBJ2-7; a weak D match, TRBD2 (7 bases). The CDR3 is 15 amino acids. The germline gives CDR1 SGHDT, CDR2 YYEEEE. The V gene lost 5 bases and the J gene lost 7 bases, with 22 bases spanning the gap. The CDR3 reads CASSFRPRGRLEQYF. CDR3 nucleotides: TGTGCCAGCAGTTTCCGGCCGCGGGGGCGACTTGAGCAGTACTTC.

This clonotype came up many times. CDR3 protein: CASSFQGRMNIQYF. As DNA, the CDR3 is TGTGCCAGCAGCTTTCAGGGGCGGATGAACATTCAGTACTTC. The rearrangement joins TRBV6-2 or TRBV6-3 to TRBJ2-4; maybe TRBD1 (6 bases). CDR1 is MNHEY and CDR2 is SVGEGT in the germline V gene. V gave up 6 bases and J gave up 7 bases, with 16 bases separating them. This CDR3 is 14 amino acids long.

This clonotype has ten or more counts. V gene TRBV13 combines with J gene TRBJ2-7, with D perhaps being TRBD1 or TRBD2 (5 bases each). V was cut by 5 bases and J by 6 bases, with 17 bases left in between. The germline V gene has CDR1 PRHDT and CDR2 FYEKMQ (reference sequence). The CDR3 has 14 residues. For the CDR3, the DNA is TGTGCCAGCAGCCCCGGGACCGCTCCTACCGAGCAGTACTTC. It translates to CASSPGTAPTEQYF.

About this clonotype itself: It may be a read error: a sequence one base away is much more abundant. Without the conserved terminal phenylalanine or tryptophan, this CDR3 likely stems from a read error. This sequence joins TRBV5-1 and TRBJ2-6; D unclear. CDR1 is SGHRS and CDR2 is YFSETQ in the germline V gene. This CDR3 spans 15 amino acids. With 5 bases removed from V and 7 bases from J, the gap between germline ends came to 16 bases. CDR3 loop: CASRVYTLGANVLTC. The CDR3 bases are TGCGCCAGCAGGGTATATACTCTGGGAGCCAACGTCCTGACTTGC.

This clonotype was picked up many times. J is TRBJ2-7 and V is TRBV5-1, with TRBD1 matching 10 bases. In germline, CDR1 is SGHRS, CDR2 YFSETQ. This CDR3 has 15 residues. Germline trimming cut 0 bases from V and 4 bases from J; bases unmatched to any gene: 4. The chain's CDR3 is CASSLEGTGEYEQYF. CDR3 in DNA: TGCGCCAGCAGCTTGGAGGGGACAGGGGAATACGAGCAGTACTTC.

Ten or more counts support this clonotype. CDR3 nucleotides: TGTGCCAGCAGACGACCTGGTCGAGCCTACAATGAGCAGTTCTTC. It encodes CASRRPGRAYNEQFF. V and J are TRBV28 and TRBJ2-1; D gene unclear. This CDR3 region has 15 residues. Per germline, CDR1 MDHEN and CDR2 SYDVKM. The V end was cut by 6 bases, the J end by 2 bases, with 14 bases between.

This clonotype was seen more than once but under ten times. V gene TRBV15 combines with J gene TRBJ1-4; D is unresolved. The CDR3 runs 15 residues. Germline V lookup: CDR1 LNHNV, CDR2 YYDKDF (reference sequence). Deletions cut 0 bases from V and 8 bases from J, with 13 bases between. The CDR3: CATSRDFGFWEKLFF. CDR3 DNA sequence: TGTGCCACCAGCAGAGATTTTGGGTTTTGGGAAAAACTGTTTTTT.

This clonotype came up many times. The DNA for the CDR3 is TGTGCCAGCAGCGGACCGGAGGGTGAAGCTTTCTTT. This sequence encodes CASSGPEGEAFF. The V gene is TRBV9, the J gene TRBJ1-1; D not certain. Germline V gene sequence: CDR1 SGDLS, CDR2 YYNGEE. The V end lost 3 bases, the J end lost 7 bases, and 10 bases lay between the germline ends. CDR3 length: 12 residues.

This clonotype came up once. A much larger clone differs from this one at a single base, so this may be a read error. The genes are TRBV27 and TRBJ2-2; 9 nucleotides align to TRBD2. The CDR3 consists of 18 residues. From germline, CDR1 is MNHEY and CDR2 SMNVEV (reference sequence). CDR3 coding DNA: TGTGTCAGCCTCAACCCGGGTTCGACTAGCGGTATGACCGGGGAGCTGTTTTTT. Translating gives CVSLNPGSTSGMTGELFF.

This clonotype was recorded a few times. The J gene is TRBJ2-3, the V gene TRBV6-4; D gene uncertain. There are 15 residues in the CDR3. The germline gives CDR1 MRHNA, CDR2 SNTAGT. V gave up 6 bases and J gave up 2 bases, with 15 bases separating them. DNA for the CDR3: TGTGCCAGCAGCCCCTCTCCGGAATCCACAGATACGCAGTATTTT. The encoded protein is CASSPSPESTDTQYF.

Concerning this clonotype itself: With a much larger clone just one base away, this may be a read error. The rearrangement uses TRBV20-1 and TRBJ2-2; 12 nucleotides agree with TRBD2. Germline loops: CDR1 DFQATT, CDR2 SNEGSKA (reference sequence). CDR3 length: 16 amino acids. The CDR3 loop is CSARNLAGGDTVELFF. In nucleotides, the CDR3 is TGCAGTGCTAGGAATCTAGCGGGAGGGGACACCGTGGAGCTGTTTTTT.

This clonotype showed up many times. This sequence joins TRBV28 and TRBJ1-5; perhaps TRBD1 as D (5 bases). This CDR3 region has 15 residues. V lost 7 bases and J 0 bases, leaving 13 bases between the germline ends. Germline values: CDR1 MDHEN, CDR2 SYDVKM. The CDR3 nucleotides are TGTGCCAGCACCACGGACAAATCTAGCAATCAGCCCCAGCATTTT. Encoded protein: CASTTDKSSNQPQHF.

CDR3 nucleotides: TGTGCCAGCAGCTCTCACGCCGGGACTGGCAATAGGTACTTC. This sequence encodes CASSSHAGTGNRYF. The rearrangement uses TRBV11-2 and TRBJ2-5; D is perhaps TRBD2 (6 bases). CDR1 is SGHAT and CDR2 is FQNNGV in the germline V gene. V lost 4 bases and J lost 13, with 22 bases in between. This CDR3 region has 14 residues.

This clonotype was seen repeatedly, ten times or more. The chain joins TRBV5-1 to TRBJ1-2, with D possibly TRBD1 on 5 matching bases. The CDR3 loop spans 14 amino acids. CDR1 and CDR2 from the germline V gene are SGHRS and YFSETQ. The V gene lost 0 bases and the J gene lost 8 bases, with 14 bases spanning the gap. The DNA of the CDR3 is TGCGCCAGCAGCTTGGAGTGGGGCGTCGGAGGCTACACCTTC. It encodes CASSLEWGVGGYTF.

This clonotype was recorded a few times. The chain carries TRBV9 and TRBJ2-1; 7 positions match TRBD2. CDR3 length equals 19 residues. Germline lookup yields CDR1 SGDLS and CDR2 YYNGEE. Trimming took 0 bases from V and 2 from J; bases not matched to a gene: 14. CDR3 in DNA: TGTGCCAGCAGCGTAGACAGCGGGGAGCGAGGAGGCCCCTACAATGAGCAGTTCTTC. Translation: CASSVDSGERGGPYNEQFF. The whole variable domain, remainder taken from reference TRBV9 and TRBJ2-1, is DSGVTQTPKHLITATGQRVTLRCSPRSGDLSVYWYQQSLDQGLQFLIQYYNGEERAKGNILERFSAQQFPDLHSELNLSSLELGDSALYFCASSVDSGERGGPYNEQFFGPGTRLTVL.

This clonotype was picked up many times. The chain carries TRBV6-1 and TRBJ2-7; no firm D call. V was clipped by 0 bases and J by 2 bases, with 17 bases between them. The CDR3 has 17 amino acids. Germline values: CDR1 MNHNS, CDR2 SASEGT. The CDR3 is CASSEAQQREVPYEQYF. The CDR3 bases are TGTGCCAGCAGTGAAGCGCAGCAGAGAGAAGTCCCCTACGAGCAGTACTTC.

The table lists this clonotype with many counts. The chain has TRBV3-1 and TRBJ2-3; the match to TRBD2 covers 10 bases. Unmatched junction bases numbered 7, after V lost 5 bases and J lost 14 bases. This CDR3 region has 12 residues. Germline V gives CDR1 LGHDT, CDR2 YNNKEL (reference sequence). The CDR3 coding sequence is TGTGCCAGCAGCAGCGCTAGCGGGAGTCCGTATTTT. Protein product: CASSSASGSPYF.